The TCR beta chain described here comes from a study of CD8 T cells in ankylosing spondylitis. Study results and caveats: The study identified a TCR beta motif of several highly homologous variants that appeared characteristic of ankylosing spondylitis blood.

TCRdb reprocessed the 5' RACE reads with MiXCR, giving one entry per CDR3 protein. Counted here are about 210,000 distinct CDR3 sequences, around 7.9% occurring once; the ten biggest clones make up 13% to 15%. This clonotype has at least ten counts. Its antigen is still unknown. V was clipped by 2 bases and J by 6 bases, with 9 bases between them. The V gene's germline CDR1 is SGHNT and CDR2 YYREEE (reference sequence). This CDR3 has 13 residues. The clonotype was recovered from a male donor with ankylosing spondylitis. The sequencing input was blood, either unsorted or a sorted T cell fraction (not recorded which). The chain recombines TRBV5-4 with TRBJ2-1; D gene unclear. The CDR3 sequence: CASSFRASNEQFF. The CDR3 bases are TGTGCCAGCAGCTTCCGGGCCAGCAATGAGCAGTTCTTC.